This T cell receptor (beta chain) was sequenced in a study of T cell responses to AZD1222 COVID-19 vaccine. Recipients boosted at about 4 weeks or about 12 weeks are pooled. Sequencing was performed with immunoSEQ multiplex PCR; in TCRdb, only in-frame clones are kept and a portion is missing. The sample yields fewer than 120,000 clones, over 85% seen once. Per germline, CDR1 MNHEY and CDR2 SMNVEV (reference sequence). V lost 0 bases, J lost 3 bases, and 11 bases lay in between. CDR3 length equals 15 residues. The source of this sequence is an adult who received the AZD1222 COVID-19 vaccine. The sequencing here drew on peripheral blood, taken 28 days after the second AZD1222 dose. The genes are TRBV27 and TRBJ1-2, with unresolved D. CDR3 sequence reads: CASSLSTHPDYGYTF. CDR3 bases: TGTGCCAGCAGTTTATCGACTCATCCCGACTATGGCTACACCTTC.